A single sample gave rise to the 14 T cell receptor beta chains below, sequenced in a study of cytomegalovirus exposure and HLA in healthy donors. PCR primers comprised 60 Vbeta and 13 Jbeta primers. Measured with immunoSEQ multiplex PCR; TCRdb has only the in-frame clones, and not every one. The sample includes tens of thousands of clones, about 72% of them seen just once. Sequenced material: PBMCs. These receptors came from a woman aged 35 to 49 in good health and CMV-seropositive.

This CDR3 is CASSFGTERTGELFF. CDR3 bases: TGCGCCAGCAGCTTCGGGACTGAGAGGACCGGGGAGCTGTTTTTT. The V and J genes are TRBV5-1 and TRBJ2-2, with a tentative D call TRBD2 (6 bases). Germline V gives CDR1 SGHRS, CDR2 YFSETQ. CDR3 size: 15 residues. V dropped 2 bases and J dropped 5 bases, with 13 bases sitting between them.

The chain carries TRBV4-3 and TRBJ2-2; 13 nucleotides match TRBD2. CDR3 length equals 16 residues. The V and J ends lost 2 bases and 4 bases, in that order; junction bases with no gene match: 1. Germline V lookup: CDR1 LGHNA, CDR2 YSLEER. CDR3 coding DNA: TGCGCCAGCAGCCAAACTAGCGGGGGGGCCACCGGGGAGCTGTTTTTT. Its protein product is CASSQTSGGATGELFF.

The V call is TRBV4-1, the J call TRBJ2-3, with 15 bases aligning to TRBD2. Trimming cost V 1 base and J 6 bases; bases outside gene matches: 5. The germline V gene encodes CDR1 MGHRA and CDR2 YSYEKL. The CDR3 loop spans 17 amino acids. The CDR3 DNA reads TGCGCCAGCAGCCAAGTCGGACTAGCGGGAGGGGGCGATACGCAGTATTTT. It encodes CASSQVGLAGGGDTQYF.

The chain uses TRBV5-4 and TRBJ2-7; perhaps TRBD2 as D (5 bases). Trimming took off 4 bases at V and 6 bases at J, with 11 bases between the two ends. The CDR3 totals 12 residues. Germline V lookup: CDR1 SGHNT, CDR2 YYREEE (reference sequence). CDR3 protein: CASSHRAGEQYF. The CDR3 DNA follows: TGTGCCAGCAGCCACCGGGCGGGCGAGCAGTACTTC.

The rearrangement links TRBV2 to TRBJ2-5, with a tentative D call TRBD1 (5 bases). The ends were cut back, 6 bases at V and 2 bases at J, with 13 bases in the middle. Germline values: CDR1 SNHLY, CDR2 FYNNEI. There are 14 residues in the CDR3. The CDR3, as DNA: TGTGCCAGCAGCCCTTTGGGGCCTCAAGAGACCCAGTACTTC. Translated, it gives CASSPLGPQETQYF.

The V call is TRBV19, the J call TRBJ2-2; D gene ambiguous. The germline V and J ends were trimmed by 3 bases and 4 bases, with 15 bases remaining between them. This CDR3 has 16 residues. The germline V gene encodes CDR1 LNHDA and CDR2 SQIVND (reference sequence). CDR3 protein: CASSIQVSMSTGELFF. The CDR3 bases are TGTGCCAGTAGTATCCAGGTCTCGATGAGCACCGGGGAGCTGTTTTTT.

The CDR3 sequence: CASSSGTYNEQFF. CDR3 DNA sequence: TGTGCCAGCAGTTCGGGTACCTACAATGAGCAGTTCTTC. This chain joins TRBV25-1 and TRBJ2-1, with unresolved D. Germline V lookup: CDR1 MGHDK, CDR2 SYGVNS. Deletions cut 5 bases from V and 2 bases from J, with 7 bases between. The CDR3 is 13 residues long. Using reference TRBV25-1 and TRBJ2-1 for the parts outside the CDR3, the full variable domain is EADIYQTPRYLVIGTGKKITLECSQTMGHDKMYWYQQDPGMELHLIHYSYGVNSTEKGDLSSESTVSRIRTEHFPLTLESARPSHTSQYLCASSSGTYNEQFFGPGTRLTVL.

The chain carries TRBV2 and TRBJ2-7; 7 bases are shared with TRBD1. The trim removed 7 bases at V and 0 bases at J, leaving 9 bases unmatched. CDR3 length: 15 residues. Germline CDR1 reads SNHLY; CDR2 reads FYNNEI. CDR3: CASKRGTASSYEQYF. Written as DNA, the CDR3 is TGTGCCAGCAAGCGAGGGACAGCAAGCTCCTACGAGCAGTACTTC.

V and J are TRBV19 and TRBJ1-5; perhaps TRBD1 as D (5 bases). The CDR3 runs to 15 residues. Trimming left V 8 bases short and J 6 bases short, with 20 bases between. The germline V gene has CDR1 LNHDA and CDR2 SQIVND (reference sequence). DNA of the CDR3: TGTGCCAGTCGGCGGCCGGGGGGGTTGGGTCAGCCCCAGCATTTT. It translates to CASRRPGGLGQPQHF.

This clone was observed a handful of times. The chain combines TRBV14 with TRBJ2-3; 8 bases are a match to TRBD2. The CDR3 loop spans 15 amino acids. V dropped 0 bases and J dropped 6; count of bases not matched to a gene: 5. Germline CDR1 SGHDN, CDR2 FVKESK. In DNA, the CDR3 is TGTGCCAGCAGCCAAGACTTCGGGACTAGGGATACGCAGTATTTT. This gives the protein CASSQDFGTRDTQYF.

Turning to this clone: At one boundary the junction diverges from the germline segment, which might be a read error. Additional DNA sequences in this sample encode the identical CDR3. This rearrangement joins TRBV19 to TRBJ1-3, with no clear D. Looked up from germline, CDR1 is LNHDA and CDR2 is SQIVND (reference sequence). The length of the CDR3 is 14 residues. CDR3 sequence: CASSRGGSGNTIYF. The CDR3 DNA reads TGCGCCAGTAGTCGGGGAGGCTCTGGAAACACCATATATTTT.

The rearrangement joins TRBV13 to TRBJ1-1; the match to TRBD1 covers 8 bases. In germline, CDR1 is PRHDT, CDR2 FYEKMQ (reference sequence). V dropped 4 bases and J dropped 6; count of bases not matched to a gene: 4. This CDR3 spans 13 amino acids. The chain's CDR3 is CASSSHRGAEAFF. The CDR3 DNA reads as TGTGCCAGCAGCTCACACAGGGGGGCTGAAGCTTTCTTT.

This chain uses TRBV5-8 with TRBJ2-4, with a tentative D call TRBD1 (7 bases). Germline assignment: CDR1 SGHTS and CDR2 YDEGEE. CDR3 length: 16 residues. Trimming removed 1 base from V and 2 bases from J, with 13 bases in between. This CDR3 reads CASSLWSGGTKNIQYF. CDR3 nucleotides: TGTGCCAGCAGCTTGTGGTCAGGGGGGACCAAAAACATTCAGTACTTC.

This chain joins TRBV28 and TRBJ2-3, with 7 bases matching TRBD2. Trimming at V came to 6 bases and at J to 11 bases, leaving 17 bases not matched to a gene. Germline V CDR1 and CDR2: MDHEN, SYDVKM. The CDR3 spans 15 residues. The CDR3 DNA reads as TGTGCCAGCAGCCTTACCCCGGGACTAAGGTTTGAGCAGTATTTT. It encodes CASSLTPGLRFEQYF.